What follows is one T cell receptor (beta chain) and its context. The data belong to a study of blood T cell repertoires in COVID-19. At the level of the study: From the United States, Italy and Spain came samples of acute and convalescent COVID-19.

Trimming pared 6 bases from V and 5 bases from J, leaving 14 bases between. The CDR3 consists of 13 residues. Germline V gene lookup returns CDR1 SGDLS and CDR2 YYNGEE. In the source study's methods: Amplification of reference gene primers was used by the study to estimate nucleated cell counts. The data were produced by immunoSEQ multiplex PCR, yet TCRdb's version contains in-frame clones alone and is incomplete. V and J calls and clone size are copied from that table; D and trimming were computed from the DNA. The sample has 150,000 to 200,000 clones, just over 90% seen once. The sample taken for sequencing was peripheral blood. The V call is TRBV9, the J call TRBJ2-5; a possible D gene is TRBD1 (5 bases). This TCR was sampled from a man younger than 35 with acute or convalescent COVID-19. In DNA form, the CDR3 reads TGTGCCAGCACCAGGGCAGGGCGTGAGACCCAGTACTTC. Translating it yields CASTRAGRETQYF.